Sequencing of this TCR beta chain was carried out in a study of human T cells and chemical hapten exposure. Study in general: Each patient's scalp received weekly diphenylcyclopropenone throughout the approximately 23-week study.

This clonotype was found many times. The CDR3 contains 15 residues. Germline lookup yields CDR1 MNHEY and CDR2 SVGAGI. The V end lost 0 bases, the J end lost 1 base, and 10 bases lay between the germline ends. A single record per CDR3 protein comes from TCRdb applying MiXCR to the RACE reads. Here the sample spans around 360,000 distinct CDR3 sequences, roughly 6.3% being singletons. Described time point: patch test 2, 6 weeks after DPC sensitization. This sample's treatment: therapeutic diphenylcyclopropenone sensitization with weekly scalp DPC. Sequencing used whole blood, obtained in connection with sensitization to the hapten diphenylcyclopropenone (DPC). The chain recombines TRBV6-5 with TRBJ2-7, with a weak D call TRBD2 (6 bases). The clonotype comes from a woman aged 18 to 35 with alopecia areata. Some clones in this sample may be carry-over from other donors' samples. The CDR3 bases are TGTGCCAGCAGTTACTCTCCGGGGGAGTCCTACGAGCAGTACTTC. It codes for CASSYSPGESYEQYF.